The 27 T cell receptor beta chains in this list originate from one sample, sequenced in a study of T cell responses to AZD1222 COVID-19 vaccine. Clones were sequenced by immunoSEQ multiplex PCR, and TCRdb holds only the in-frame ones, with some missing. This sample has 100,000 to 150,000 clones, with approximately 85% found just once. The sample was peripheral blood, taken 28 days after the second AZD1222 dose. The receptors stem from an adult who received the AZD1222 COVID-19 vaccine.

This clone came up a few times. The chain has TRBV4-3 and TRBJ1-2; D unresolved. The V gene's germline CDR1 is LGHNA and CDR2 YSLEER. V gave up 4 bases and J gave up 8 bases, with 17 bases separating them. This CDR3 contains 14 residues. CDR3 nucleotides: TGCGCCAGCAGCCCTTGGACTCTCTGGTTGGGCTACACCTTC. This codes for CASSPWTLWLGYTF.

This chain connects TRBV6-6 to TRBJ1-6, with D hard to call. The V end lost 5 bases, the J end lost 5 bases, and 19 bases lay between the germline ends. The CDR3 contains 17 residues. CDR1 and CDR2 (germline): MNHNY, SVGAGI (reference sequence). The CDR3 nucleotides are TGTGCCAGCAGTCCCAGGCAGAACGAATGGAATAATTCACCCCTCCACTTT. It is translated as CASSPRQNEWNNSPLHF.

This clone was picked up a small number of times. The rearrangement joins TRBV19 to TRBJ2-2; 7 bases are a match to TRBD1. V shed 5 bases, J shed 5 bases, and the junction held 11 bases outside the gene matches. The CDR3 sequence is 16 residues long. CDR1 and CDR2 (germline): LNHDA, SQIVND (reference sequence). CDR3 sequence (DNA): TGTGCCAGTAGTTTGGGACAGACGACTCTAACCGGGGAGCTGTTTTTT. Translated: CASSLGQTTLTGELFF.

The J gene is TRBJ2-5, the V gene TRBV7-2; 10 nucleotides agree with TRBD2. Losses at the gene ends were 4 bases for V and 5 bases for J; bases not matched to a gene: 7. The germline gives CDR1 SGHTA, CDR2 FQGNSA. The CDR3 has 15 residues. CDR3 nucleotide sequence: TGTGCCAGCAGCTCGCAGCGGGGGGGCCTTGAGACCCAGTACTTC. Translating gives CASSSQRGGLETQYF.

This clone was observed a single time. V and J are TRBV3-1 (or the pseudogene TRBV3-2) and TRBJ2-5, with 7 bases identical to TRBD2. CDR1 is LGHDT, CDR2 YNNKEL, per germline (reference sequence). This CDR3 region has 15 residues. V was pared by 4 bases and J by 5 bases, with 10 bases of the junction left unmatched. The CDR3 DNA reads as TGTGCCAGCAGCCCACTCGCGGGGGTGTCGGAGACCCAGTACTTC. As protein: CASSPLAGVSETQYF.

This chain uses TRBV5-1 with TRBJ1-3; D unresolved. Germline V gene sequence: CDR1 SGHRS, CDR2 YFSETQ. The CDR3 runs to 15 residues. Between the trimmed V and J ends, which lost 4 bases and 0 bases, there was a span of 11 bases. The CDR3 coding sequence is TGCGCCAGCAGCAAAGACGGGAGCTCTGGAAACACCATATATTTT. Protein sequence: CASSKDGSSGNTIYF.

The genes are TRBV5-1 and TRBJ2-2; tentative D call: TRBD2 (6 bases). The germline V gene has CDR1 SGHRS and CDR2 YFSETQ. Trimming shortened V by 0 bases and J by 4 bases, and 16 bases separated the two germline ends. The CDR3 spans 17 residues. The CDR3 is CASSLGNGGVSTGELFF. The CDR3 bases are TGCGCCAGCAGCTTGGGGAACGGAGGGGTTTCCACCGGGGAGCTGTTTTTT.

The chain carries TRBV15 and TRBJ2-5; 10 positions agree with TRBD1. Trimming cost V 3 bases and J 5 bases; bases outside gene matches: 9. This CDR3 has 16 amino acids. CDR1 LNHNV and CDR2 YYDKDF come from the germline V gene (reference sequence). The CDR3 DNA follows: TGTGCCACCAGCAGGTCCTCCGGGACAGGGGTTGAGACCCAGTACTTC. Protein product: CATSRSSGTGVETQYF.

The gene calls are TRBV2 and TRBJ1-4; possibly TRBD1 for D (6 bases). The CDR3 has 15 amino acids. V dropped 6 bases and J dropped 0 bases, with 11 bases sitting between them. Germline CDR1 reads SNHLY; CDR2 reads FYNNEI. The CDR3 reads CASRIRQATNEKLFF. CDR3 DNA sequence: TGTGCCAGCAGGATTAGACAGGCAACTAATGAAAAACTGTTTTTT.

The chain couples TRBV10-3 to TRBJ1-1, with 8 bases fitting TRBD1. Unmatched junction bases numbered 2, after V lost 5 bases and J lost 3 bases. Germline CDR1 is ENHRY and CDR2 is SYGVKD. The CDR3 is 13 residues long. Written as DNA, the CDR3 is TGTGCCATCAGTCCGGACAGGGACACTGAAGCTTTCTTT. It translates to CAISPDRDTEAFF.

V usage is TRBV7-3 and J usage is TRBJ1-3, with D maybe TRBD1 (5 bases). V lost 5 bases, J lost 4 bases, and 15 bases lay in between. Germline V lookup: CDR1 SGHTA, CDR2 FQGTGA. The CDR3 has 15 amino acids. CDR3 sequence: CASSRGGGNGNTIYF. The CDR3 bases are TGTGCCAGCAGCAGAGGTGGGGGGAACGGAAACACCATATATTTT.

The chain carries TRBV10-3 and TRBJ2-5; 10 positions match TRBD1. The J segment lost 5 bases and the V segment lost 6 bases, leaving 9 bases of the junction unmatched. The CDR3 consists of 15 residues. CDR1 and CDR2 (germline): ENHRY, SYGVKD. Here the CDR3 reads CAIRGPGQGLETQYF. Written as DNA, the CDR3 is TGTGCCATCAGGGGCCCGGGACAGGGGTTGGAGACCCAGTACTTC.

The gene calls are TRBV12-3 or TRBV12-4 and TRBJ2-3; D gene ambiguous. V lost 6 bases and J 4 bases, leaving 8 bases between the germline ends. CDR3 length: 12 residues. In DNA form, the CDR3 reads TGTGCCAGCAGCACCGAAGCAGATACGCAGTATTTT. Translated, it gives CASSTEADTQYF.

The chain carries TRBV19 and TRBJ2-3, with D maybe TRBD1 (5 bases). The CDR3 totals 13 residues. Trimming removed 3 bases from V and 5 bases from J, with 9 bases in between. Germline CDR1 LNHDA, CDR2 SQIVND (reference sequence). Written as DNA, the CDR3 is TGTGCCAGTAGTATCCAGGGCGGAGATACGCAGTATTTT. Encoded protein: CASSIQGGDTQYF.

The rearrangement uses TRBV3-1 (or the pseudogene TRBV3-2) and TRBJ2-1, with D possibly matching TRBD1 (5 bases). V lost 1 base and J lost 4, with 14 bases in between. The CDR3 is 16 amino acids. In germline, CDR1 is LGHDT, CDR2 YNNKEL (reference sequence). The chain's CDR3 is CASSQVSTGPYNEQFF. DNA of the CDR3: TGTGCCAGCAGCCAAGTTAGCACAGGCCCATACAATGAGCAGTTCTTC.

The J gene is TRBJ1-5, the V gene TRBV2; D is perhaps TRBD1 (5 bases). The CDR3 has 15 residues. Trimming cost V 0 bases and J 6 bases, with 12 bases left between them. Germline V lookup: CDR1 SNHLY, CDR2 FYNNEI. In DNA, the CDR3 is TGTGCCAGCAGTGAAGCGGCCGGGGCCAGTCAGCCCCAGCATTTT. Translated: CASSEAAGASQPQHF.

This clone has just a few counts. The CDR3, as DNA: TGTGCCACCAGCGGGGGCAGACCTAACTCAGGGTACACTGAAGCTTTCTTT. This gives the protein CATSGGRPNSGYTEAFF. The chain recombines TRBV15 with TRBJ1-1, with D possibly being TRBD1 (6 bases). V was shortened by 5 bases and J by 3 bases, with 22 bases between the two germline ends. Germline V gene sequence: CDR1 LNHNV, CDR2 YYDKDF (reference sequence). The CDR3 consists of 17 residues.

This clone has only a few counts. The chain couples TRBV28 to TRBJ1-1; D not certain. V was clipped by 4 bases and J by 6 bases, with 15 bases between them. The germline CDR1 and CDR2 sequences are MDHEN and SYDVKM. The CDR3 has 14 residues. CDR3 coding DNA: TGTGCCAGCAGTTACGATCCACAGACACCTGAAGCTTTCTTT. It specifies CASSYDPQTPEAFF.

This chain uses TRBV6-1 with TRBJ1-2, with a tentative D call TRBD1 (5 bases). The V end lost 2 bases, the J end lost 8 bases, and 21 bases lay between the germline ends. The germline gives CDR1 MNHNS, CDR2 SASEGT. The CDR3 is made up of 16 amino acids. The CDR3 DNA follows: TGTGCCAGCAGTGAAACGGGGGGACCTAAGGGCTGGGGCTACACCTTC. It yields the protein CASSETGGPKGWGYTF.

This clone has a single count. The chain links TRBV6-6 to TRBJ1-6, with D uncertain. The CDR3 covers 15 residues. Germline-derived CDR1 and CDR2 are MNHNY and SVGAGI (reference sequence). The germline V and J ends were trimmed by 7 bases and 4 bases, with 14 bases remaining between them. CDR3 region: CASTEWEGYNSPLHF. Here the CDR3 DNA reads TGTGCCAGCACCGAATGGGAGGGTTATAATTCACCCCTCCACTTT.

V and J are TRBV29-1 and TRBJ1-5; 9 bases are shared with TRBD1. Per the germline V gene, CDR1 is SQVTM and CDR2 is ANQGSEA. CDR3 size: 13 residues. J was trimmed by 3 bases and V by 5 bases; bases with no gene match: 2. The CDR3 DNA is TGCAGCGTTACAGGGGGCTACAATCAGCCCCAGCATTTT. This translates into CSVTGGYNQPQHF.

The chain employs TRBV9 and TRBJ1-5; 7 positions match TRBD1. V gave up 3 bases and J gave up 3 bases; unmatched junction bases: 6. This CDR3 is 15 amino acids long. Germline CDR1 reads SGDLS; CDR2 reads YYNGEE. CDR3 coding DNA: TGTGCCAGCAGCGCCTTGGGACAGTTCAATCAGCCCCAGCATTTT. It translates to CASSALGQFNQPQHF.

This sequence joins TRBV28 and TRBJ2-7, with 11 bases that match TRBD1. CDR3 length equals 14 residues. V trimming: 6 bases; J trimming: 3 bases; junction bases outside the gene matches: 4. Looked up from germline, CDR1 is MDHEN and CDR2 is SYDVKM. The CDR3 region is CASRKGQGVYEQYF. The CDR3 nucleotides are TGTGCCAGCAGAAAGGGACAGGGGGTCTACGAGCAGTACTTC.

V and J are TRBV6-5 and TRBJ1-2, with D perhaps matching TRBD1 (6 bases). Trimming shortened V by 5 bases and J by 5 bases, and 9 bases separated the two germline ends. The germline CDR1 and CDR2 sequences are MNHEY and SVGAGI. CDR3 length equals 12 residues. CDR3 in amino acids: CASSLQGYGYTF. In nucleotides, the CDR3 is TGTGCCAGCAGTCTACAGGGTTATGGCTACACCTTC.

V gene TRBV6-5 combines with J gene TRBJ1-5; D not certain. The germline CDR1 and CDR2 sequences are MNHEY and SVGAGI. The CDR3 covers 14 residues. V lost 8 bases and J lost 0, with 11 bases in between. DNA of the CDR3: TGTGCCAGCCAATGGGCGGATAGCAATCAGCCCCAGCATTTT. Residues: CASQWADSNQPQHF.

This chain connects TRBV7-6 to TRBJ1-5; 9 nucleotides align to TRBD1. The CDR3 totals 16 residues. CDR1 and CDR2 (germline): SGHVS, FNYEAQ. V shed 5 bases and J 5 bases; nucleotides not matched to a gene: 10. For the CDR3, the DNA is TGTGCCAGCAGCCTCTCCGGGACAGGGTCGCATCAGCCCCAGCATTTT. Amino acid sequence: CASSLSGTGSHQPQHF.

The rearrangement joins TRBV10-3 to TRBJ1-6, with a weak D call TRBD1 (5 bases). Trimming stripped 4 bases from V and 6 bases from J, with 16 bases between. From germline, CDR1 is ENHRY and CDR2 SYGVKD. The CDR3 consists of 16 residues. CDR3 nucleotides: TGTGCCATCAGTGTTTCGGTCGTTGACAGTAATTCACCCCTCCACTTT. The encoded protein is CAISVSVVDSNSPLHF.